This T cell receptor beta chain was sequenced in a study of cytomegalovirus exposure and HLA in healthy donors. PCR was performed using 60 Vbeta and 13 Jbeta primers. Profiled with immunoSEQ multiplex PCR; TCRdb holds only in-frame clones, not every one. Of roughly 180,000 clones listed, approximately 80% are singletons. General study findings and limits: Immune exposure data for these donors was limited to CMV serostatus. Accurate prediction of most subjects' HLA-A and HLA-B alleles from TCR beta sequences was reported.

On this clone itself: Its antigen is unidentified.

This CDR3 region has 13 residues. V gave up 4 bases and J gave up 7 bases, with 14 bases separating them. The germline V gene has CDR1 SGHRS and CDR2 YFSETQ. The TCR was taken from a man in his late teens or twenties in good health and CMV-seronegative. Sequenced material: PBMCs. The V and J genes are TRBV5-1 and TRBJ2-5; tentatively, D is TRBD1 (5 bases). The CDR3 bases are TGCGCCAGCAGCACAACGGACCAGGGGACCCAGTACTTC. It translates to CASSTTDQGTQYF.